A selection of T cell receptor beta chains follows, all from one sample in a study of shared clonotypes between healthy human individuals. Generated by immunoSEQ multiplex PCR, the TCRdb table keeps only in-frame clones and is missing some. This repertoire shows 2 million or so clones, 85% to 95% found once; its top ten account for approximately 0.13%. The sequenced material came from naive CD4+ T cells sorted from blood. Source of these receptors: a man younger than 35 in good health. CDR3s leave out the opening cysteine and the closing phenylalanine or tryptophan. Expanded clones are given a class, and other clones once, few, many or no size at all.

>TRBJ1-2|10|once|TRBV30
AWSTTNYGYT
>TRBJ2-5|12|NA|TRBV10-2
ASSAQGTKETQY
>TRBJ2-1|14|NA|TRBV7-8
ASEPRAGGPFNEQF
>TRBJ1-2|10|NA|TRBV6-5
ASSRTGDGYT
>TRBJ2-1|11|NA|TRBV7-6
ASSLGGINEQF
>TRBJ1-5|12|NA|TRBV2
ASRGGGSNQPQH
>TRBJ1-1|12|NA|TRBV30
AWSGKGWNTEAF
>TRBJ1-1|13|NA|TRBV2
ASSVASHTSPEAF
>TRBJ2-7|14|NA|TRBV28
ASSQPGADFSYEQY
>TRBJ2-7|12|NA|TRBV5-4
ASSPQRKENEQY
>TRBJ1-5|14|NA|TRBV13
ASSHGQGGGIQPQH
>TRBJ1-2|14|NA|TRBV25-1
ASSESRGGRDYGYT
>TRBJ2-3|13|NA|TRBV6-6
ASSYLATAADTQY
>TRBJ2-1|11|NA|TRBV29-1
SVGGEGLVPQF
>TRBJ1-2|13|NA|TRBV9
ASSVVPALNYGYT
>TRBJ2-3|11|NA|TRBV6-5
ASSTLTADTQY
>TRBJ2-5|13|NA|TRBV19
ASSMTGIMEETQY
>TRBJ2-1|14|NA|TRBV5-4
ASSPPGLAGRHEQF
>TRBJ2-5|12|NA|TRBV6-6
ASSSRGSGETQY
>TRBJ1-2|13|NA|TRBV28
ASSLVGWDNYGYT
>TRBJ2-7|13|NA|TRBV4-1
ASSSLTGKVYEQY
>TRBJ2-7|15|NA|TRBV10-3
AISESSGQGTSYEQY
>TRBJ2-5|12|NA|TRBV6-1
ASSLGTHQETQY
>TRBJ1-2|13|NA|TRBV19
ASRPQGDANYGYT
>TRBJ2-5|11|NA|TRBV27
ASSFGGRETQY
>TRBJ2-5|12|NA|TRBV5-1
ASSFQGASETQY
>TRBJ2-1|13|once|TRBV11-2
ASSFSGRVYNEQF
>TRBJ2-7|10|NA|TRBV30
AWSTDSYEQY
>TRBJ2-1|13|NA|TRBV7-3
ASSPAGGSYNEQF
>TRBJ1-1|13|NA|TRBV30
AWRGKQIMNTEAF
>TRBJ1-5|14|NA|TRBV5-6
ASSSRDLPFNQPQH
>TRBJ1-2|11|NA|TRBV5-4
ASSLGQGIGYT
>TRBJ1-1|11|NA|TRBV9
ASSVASNTEAF